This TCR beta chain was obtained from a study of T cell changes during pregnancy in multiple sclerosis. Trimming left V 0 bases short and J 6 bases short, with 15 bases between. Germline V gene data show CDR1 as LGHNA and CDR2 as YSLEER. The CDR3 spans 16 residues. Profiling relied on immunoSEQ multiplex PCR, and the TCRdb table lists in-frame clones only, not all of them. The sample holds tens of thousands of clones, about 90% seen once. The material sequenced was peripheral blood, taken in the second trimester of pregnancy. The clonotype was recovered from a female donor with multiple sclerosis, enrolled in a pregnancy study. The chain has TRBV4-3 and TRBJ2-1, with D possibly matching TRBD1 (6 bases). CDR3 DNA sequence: TGCGCCAGCAGCCAAGATACCCAGGGGCCTCTCAATGAGCAGTTCTTC. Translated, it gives CASSQDTQGPLNEQFF.